This T cell receptor (beta chain) came from a study of blood T cell repertoires in COVID-19. Across the whole study: Acute and convalescent COVID-19 samples came from the United States, Italy and Spain. Sources were T cells, B-cell-depleted T cells, or PBMCs; the material itself was cDNA or gDNA.

In the authors' workflow: Researchers report that nucleated cell counts were estimated from reference gene primer amplification. Profiling relied on immunoSEQ multiplex PCR, and the TCRdb table lists in-frame clones only, not all of them. From that table come the V and J calls and clone size; the DNA was used to work out D and trimming. Of 300,000 or so clones listed, 70% to 90% were seen once; the top ten hold about 6%. The germline V gene encodes CDR1 MNHNY and CDR2 SVGAGI (reference sequence). V gave up 10 bases and J gave up 3 bases, with 16 bases separating them. The CDR3 totals 15 residues. A single count supports this clone. Recovered participants had two consecutive negative NP/OP PCR tests, healthcare professional clearance, or symptom resolution.

This sequence originates from a woman aged 25 to 45 who had recovered from COVID-19. Sequenced material: PBMCs or T cells enriched from blood (not recorded which). V gene TRBV6-6 combines with J gene TRBJ2-6; weak D call: TRBD2 (7 bases). The CDR3 nucleotides read TGTGCCACCCGTCGGGGGGCGGGTGGGGCCAACGTCCTGACTTTC. Translating gives CATRRGAGGANVLTF.